One sample yielded the 6 T cell receptor beta chains listed below, sequenced in a study of blood T cells in healthy people across ages. For the second PCR, which ran for 7 to 11 cycles, a sample-barcoded 5' primer and a J-beta primer mix were used. TCRdb itself ran the 5' RACE reads through MiXCR, one entry per CDR3 protein. Of 800,000 to 950,000 distinct CDR3 sequences listed, about 37% are singletons. Source material: blood. These receptors all come from a man between 18 and 29 years old in good health.

This clonotype has at least ten counts. This chain links TRBV6-2 or TRBV6-3 with TRBJ2-5; 9 nucleotides match TRBD1. CDR1 and CDR2 (germline): MNHEY, SVGEGT. V lost 8 bases and J lost 3; bases outside the gene matches: 4. CDR3 length: 13 amino acids. The CDR3 reads CASSWTGEETQYF. The CDR3 DNA reads TGTGCCAGCTCCTGGACAGGGGAAGAGACCCAGTACTTC.

With regard to this clonotype: One end of the junction varies from germline; a read error may be responsible. This chain uses TRBV9 with TRBJ1-4, with D tentatively TRBD1 (5 bases). From germline, CDR1 is SGDLS and CDR2 YYNGEE. The CDR3 is 14 amino acids. CDR3 residues: CASSVGEINEELFF. CDR3 DNA: TGTGCCAGCAGCGTGGGGGAGATAAATGAAGAACTGTTTTTT.

The chain carries TRBV14 and TRBJ2-4; D is possibly TRBD2 (5 bases). This CDR3 contains 12 residues. Germline CDR1 and CDR2: SGHDN and FVKESK. V was pared by 1 base and J by 9 bases, with 7 bases between. The CDR3 sequence is CASSQGRGIQYF. CDR3 DNA sequence: TGTGCCAGCAGCCAAGGCCGGGGCATTCAGTACTTC.

CDR3 DNA: TGTGCCAGCAGCCCGGCACCGGGCCTGCAAGAGACCCAGTACTTC. As protein: CASSPAPGLQETQYF. V gene TRBV3-1 combines with J gene TRBJ2-5; D remains unclear. In germline, CDR1 is LGHDT, CDR2 YNNKEL (reference sequence). With 4 bases removed from V and 2 bases from J, the gap between germline ends came to 14 bases. The CDR3 has 15 residues.

J is TRBJ2-7 and V is TRBV6-5, with D hard to call. The CDR3 is 15 amino acids. Trimming stripped 2 bases from V and 0 bases from J, with 11 bases between. Germline CDR1 reads MNHEY; CDR2 reads SVGAGI. DNA of the CDR3: TGTGCCAGCAGTTACGGTTCAGGTTCCTCCTACGAGCAGTACTTC. Protein product: CASSYGSGSSYEQYF.

The chain links TRBV20-1 to TRBJ1-6; TRBD1 matches at 7 bases. Germline lookup yields CDR1 DFQATT and CDR2 SNEGSKA (reference sequence). Losses at the gene ends were 4 bases for V and 0 bases for J; bases not matched to a gene: 6. The CDR3 is 16 residues long. The CDR3 nucleotides are TGCAGTGCTAATAGGGGGCGAAGCTCCTATAATTCACCCCTCCACTTT. Its translation is CSANRGRSSYNSPLHF.